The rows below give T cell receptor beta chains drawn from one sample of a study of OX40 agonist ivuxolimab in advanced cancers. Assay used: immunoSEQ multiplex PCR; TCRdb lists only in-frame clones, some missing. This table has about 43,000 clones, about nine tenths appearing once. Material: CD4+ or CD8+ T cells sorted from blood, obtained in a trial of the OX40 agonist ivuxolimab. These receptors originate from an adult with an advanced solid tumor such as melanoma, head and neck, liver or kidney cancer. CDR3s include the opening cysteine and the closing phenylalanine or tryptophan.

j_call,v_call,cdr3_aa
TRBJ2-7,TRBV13,CASSLGSLGYEQYF
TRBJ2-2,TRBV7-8,CASSPRQGGNTGELFF
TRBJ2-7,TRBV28,CASTPTPAGGYEQYF
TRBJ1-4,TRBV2,CASRPTGGAENEKLFF
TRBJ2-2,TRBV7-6,CASSSRRDTLTNTGELFF
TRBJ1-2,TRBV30,CAWSVRGGLYGYTF
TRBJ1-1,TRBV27,CASSEYRGQHTEAFF
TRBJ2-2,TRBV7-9,CASSVGSGELFF
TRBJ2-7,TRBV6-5,CASSYGTGFYEQYF
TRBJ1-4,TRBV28,CASSPTRGELNEKLFF
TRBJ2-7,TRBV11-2,CASSFADSYEQYF
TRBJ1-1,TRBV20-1,CSGVWGTEAFF
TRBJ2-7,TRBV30,CAWSVGLAGAHEQYF
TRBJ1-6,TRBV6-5,CATRTGVGYNSPLHF
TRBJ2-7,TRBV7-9,CASSSLTSSYEQYF
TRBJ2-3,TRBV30,CAWRSDTQYF
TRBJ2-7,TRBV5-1,CASSAGVGAGVNEQYF
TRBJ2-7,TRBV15,CATSRDRTGSSYEQYF
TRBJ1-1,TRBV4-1,CASSSRVFGSEAFF
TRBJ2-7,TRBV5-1,CASSLGTTYEQYF
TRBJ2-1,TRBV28,CASSQNNEQFF
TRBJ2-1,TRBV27,CASSLHPASNEQFF
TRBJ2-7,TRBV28,CASSISGVYEQYF
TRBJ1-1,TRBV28,CASSFGLPYTEAFF
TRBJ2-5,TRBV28,CASSLGLAGGGETQYF
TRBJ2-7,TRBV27,CASSVGTTPYEQYF
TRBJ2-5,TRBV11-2,CASSRGLAGGETQYF
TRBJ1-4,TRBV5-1,CASRNGRTNEKLFF
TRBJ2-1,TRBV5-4,CASSPGEGPDEQFF
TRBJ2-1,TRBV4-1,CASSQKYVADTYNEQFF
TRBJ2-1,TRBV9,CASSVVCVSYNEQFF
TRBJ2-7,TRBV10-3,CAISGAGNSYEQYF
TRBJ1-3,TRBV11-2,CASNLGGTGNTIYF
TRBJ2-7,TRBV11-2,CASSSGTGAYEQYF
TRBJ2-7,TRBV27,CASSTRDGGPRYEQYF
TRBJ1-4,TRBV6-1,CASSDQGYTNEKLFF
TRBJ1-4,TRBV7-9,CASSASGDDYEKLFF
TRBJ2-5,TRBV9,CASSDGIQETQYF
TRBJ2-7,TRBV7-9,CASSPRQEPTYEQYF
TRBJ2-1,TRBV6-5,CASSYPGYYNEQFF
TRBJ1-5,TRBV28,CASSLYRGSNQPQHF
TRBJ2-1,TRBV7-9,CASSVNEQFF
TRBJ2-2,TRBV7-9,CASSGRTAGELFF
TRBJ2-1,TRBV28,CASSWDYNEQFF
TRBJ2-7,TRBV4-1,CASSHPGKAYEQYF
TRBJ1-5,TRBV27,CASSFWGDSQPQHF